This TCR beta chain is drawn from a study of CD8+CD57+ T cells in acquired aplastic anemia. About the research overall: The DNA of sorted CD4+ and CD8+ cells averaged approximately 3.4 ug. General study points: A significant difference in CD8+ Simpson's diversity between patients and controls was not found. Patients and controls shared about 30 CD8+ CDR3 sequences.

V lost 2 bases and J lost 0, with 5 bases in between. CDR3 length: 12 residues. CDR1 is DFQATT, CDR2 SNEGSKA, per germline (reference sequence). Sequencing involved patients with CD8+CD57+ cell expansion previously shown by flow cytometry. All patients had severe acquired aplastic anemia. This clonotype was detected a few times. What it binds is not known. Genomic DNA constituted the template upon which TCR beta VDJ and CDR3 profiling was performed. TCRdb reprocessed the reads via MiXCR and lists one record per CDR3 protein. The sample carries some 98,000 distinct CDR3 sequences, less than 75% recorded once.

The sample comprised sorted CD4+, CD8+, or CD8+CD57+ T cells (not recorded which) from PBMCs. The receptor comes from a human donor with aplastic anemia. This chain joins TRBV20-1 and TRBJ2-7, with unresolved D. As DNA, the CDR3 is TGCAGTGCTAGACTTGACTCCTACGAGCAGTACTTC. Protein: CSARLDSYEQYF.